The 26 T cell receptor beta chains below come from one sample, sequenced in a study of human T cells and chemical hapten exposure. Specified time point: patch test 2, 6 weeks after DPC sensitization. Treatment noted: therapeutic diphenylcyclopropenone sensitization with weekly scalp DPC. The total RNA was obtained from whole blood that was not fractionated. MiXCR, run by TCRdb on the RACE reads, gives a single entry per CDR3 protein. The sample lists 35,000 to 55,000 distinct CDR3 sequences, roughly 9% occurring once. The sample was whole blood, taken in connection with sensitization to the hapten diphenylcyclopropenone (DPC). The receptors were gathered from a woman in her twenties or thirties with alopecia areata. Some clones in this sample may be carry-over from other donors' samples.

Only a few counts were recorded for this clonotype. The CDR3: CASSPSLTGSGGYTF. CDR3 DNA: TGTGCCAGCAGCCCCTCCCTCACAGGGTCAGGTGGCTACACCTTC. The chain has TRBV7-3 and TRBJ1-2, with D possibly TRBD1 on 6 matching bases. The germline gives CDR1 SGHTA, CDR2 FQGTGA. The CDR3 is made up of 15 amino acids. Between the trimmed V and J ends, which lost 5 bases and 7 bases, there was a span of 20 bases.

The rearrangement joins TRBV2 to TRBJ1-1; possible D gene TRBD1, 5 bases. Germline assignment: CDR1 SNHLY and CDR2 FYNNEI. V was clipped by 3 bases and J by 3 bases, with 8 bases between them. This CDR3 has 13 amino acids. CDR3 coding DNA: TGTGCCAGCAGTGACAGGGAAGACACTGAAGCTTTCTTT. It is translated as CASSDREDTEAFF.

This clonotype was detected only a few times. The chain joins TRBV12-3 or TRBV12-4 to TRBJ1-4; 7 nucleotides line up with TRBD1. The CDR3 totals 14 residues. The J segment lost 6 bases and the V segment lost 6 bases, leaving 7 bases of the junction unmatched. The CDR3 DNA sequence: TGTGCCAGCAGCCAAGGGACAGCGTATGAAAAACTGTTTTTT. Translation: CASSQGTAYEKLFF.

There are a few counts of this clonotype. The V call is TRBV2, the J call TRBJ2-3; TRBD1 aligns across 11 bases. CDR1 is SNHLY and CDR2 is FYNNEI in the germline V gene. This CDR3 contains 16 residues. The V gene end was trimmed by 5 bases and the J gene end by 4 bases; junction bases not matched to a gene: 8. The CDR3 bases are TGTGCCAGCAGTCTAGATGCGGGACAGGGGGCAGATACGCAGTATTTT. Translating gives CASSLDAGQGADTQYF.

The chain combines TRBV28 with TRBJ1-3, with D unclear. Looked up from germline, CDR1 is MDHEN and CDR2 is SYDVKM. V shed 6 bases and J shed 8 bases, with 11 bases lying between them. CDR3 size: 12 residues. The CDR3 nucleotides are TGTGCCAGCAGAGACACAGCGGACACCATATATTTT. It is translated as CASRDTADTIYF.

This clonotype was recorded at least ten times. The chain is built from TRBV2 and TRBJ1-1, with D unresolved. Germline assignment: CDR1 SNHLY and CDR2 FYNNEI. Trimming shortened V by 6 bases and J by 5 bases, and 7 bases separated the two germline ends. The CDR3 length is 11 residues. The CDR3 DNA sequence: TGTGCCAGCAGCCTAAAGACTGAAGCTTTCTTT. It is translated as CASSLKTEAFF.

This clonotype was detected only a few times. The chain links TRBV29-1 to TRBJ1-1; D remains unclear. CDR3 length: 11 amino acids. The germline V and J ends were trimmed by 7 bases and 2 bases, with 8 bases remaining between them. CDR1 is SQVTM and CDR2 is ANQGSEA in the germline V gene. The CDR3 reads CSAGENTEAFF. CDR3 DNA: TGCAGCGCCGGAGAAAACACTGAAGCTTTCTTT.

This clonotype was detected ten times or more. The CDR3 sequence is CSVLRAGYNEQFF. CDR3 nucleotides: TGCAGCGTTCTCCGGGCAGGGTACAATGAGCAGTTCTTC. The rearrangement links TRBV29-1 to TRBJ2-1; D might be TRBD1 (5 bases). Deletions cut 5 bases from V and 4 bases from J, with 12 bases between. The CDR3 is 13 amino acids. Germline CDR1 SQVTM, CDR2 ANQGSEA.

J is TRBJ2-7 and V is TRBV7-9, with D possibly being TRBD1 (7 bases). The CDR3 contains 12 residues. Trimming shortened V by 5 bases and J by 6 bases, and 11 bases separated the two germline ends. Germline CDR1 and CDR2: SEHNR and FQNEAQ (reference sequence). In DNA, the CDR3 is TGTGCCAGCAGCCAGGGGGGTGGCGAGCAGTACTTC. This encodes CASSQGGGEQYF.

The J gene is TRBJ2-5, the V gene TRBV20-1, with D maybe TRBD2 (5 bases). The CDR3 covers 12 residues. CDR1 DFQATT and CDR2 SNEGSKA come from the germline V gene (reference sequence). Deletions cut 6 bases from V and 4 bases from J, with 12 bases between. As DNA, the CDR3 is TGCAGTGCCAGGCCGACTATAGAGACCCAGTACTTC. Amino acids: CSARPTIETQYF.

The CDR3 region is CAWSVRAGDDEQFF. CDR3 coding DNA: TGTGCCTGGAGTGTAAGGGCGGGGGACGATGAGCAGTTCTTC. This chain uses TRBV30 with TRBJ2-1, with 7 bases identical to TRBD2. The CDR3 is 14 residues long. Unmatched junction bases numbered 7, after V lost 0 bases and J lost 8 bases. CDR1 and CDR2 from the germline V gene are GTSNPN and SVGIG (reference sequence).

This clonotype was found a few times. The chain employs TRBV7-9 and TRBJ1-1; D ambiguous. The germline gives CDR1 SEHNR, CDR2 FQNEAQ (reference sequence). Trimming removed 1 base at V and 1 base at J, with 10 bases between. This CDR3 spans 15 amino acids. CDR3 coding DNA: TGTGCCAGCAGCTTAGTCACGGGTCGGAACACTGAAGCTTTCTTT. Encoded protein: CASSLVTGRNTEAFF.

This clonotype is labeled as medium-sized (0.01 to 0.1%). This sequence joins TRBV5-6 and TRBJ2-7; tentatively, D is TRBD1 (6 bases). Trimming pared 0 bases from V and 2 bases from J, leaving 12 bases between. The CDR3 has 15 amino acids. Germline CDR1 reads SGHDT; CDR2 reads YYEEEE. CDR3 residues: CASSLGLDSAYEQYF. The CDR3, as DNA: TGTGCCAGCAGCTTGGGCTTGGACAGTGCCTACGAGCAGTACTTC.

The chain employs TRBV11-1 and TRBJ1-1; maybe TRBD1 (6 bases). The ends were cut back, 5 bases at V and 7 bases at J, with 17 bases in the middle. CDR3 size: 14 residues. Germline CDR1 is SGHAT and CDR2 is FQDESV (reference sequence). CDR3 region: CASSHGGNRVEAFF. Written as DNA, the CDR3 is TGTGCCAGCAGCCACGGAGGTAACAGGGTTGAAGCTTTCTTT.

The V gene is TRBV5-5, the J gene TRBJ1-1; D is uncertain. V was clipped by 1 base and J by 0 bases, with 10 bases between them. Germline V gene sequence: CDR1 SGHKS, CDR2 YYEKEE (reference sequence). The length of the CDR3 is 15 residues. The chain's CDR3 is CASSLYPVLNTEAFF. The CDR3 coding sequence is TGTGCCAGCAGCTTGTACCCGGTCTTGAACACTGAAGCTTTCTTT.

The J gene is TRBJ2-1, the V gene TRBV6-5; TRBD2 might be the D (6 bases). This CDR3 has 15 residues. Trimming took 0 bases from V and 3 from J, leaving 9 bases between them. Germline CDR1 reads MNHEY; CDR2 reads SVGAGI. The CDR3 sequence is CASSYSRGLYNEQFF. CDR3 sequence (DNA): TGTGCCAGCAGTTACTCGCGGGGACTCTACAATGAGCAGTTCTTC.

In this sample, this clonotype turned up many times. V is TRBV18 and J is TRBJ1-4; D remains ambiguous. V lost 2 bases, J lost 6 bases, and 13 bases lay in between. CDR3 length: 15 amino acids. In germline, CDR1 is KGHSH, CDR2 LQKENI. CDR3: CASSPNPGGDEKLFF. The CDR3 DNA is TGTGCCAGCTCACCAAATCCCGGAGGCGATGAAAAACTGTTTTTT.

V and J are TRBV20-1 and TRBJ2-2; D possibly corresponds to TRBD1 (6 bases). Germline lookup yields CDR1 DFQATT and CDR2 SNEGSKA (reference sequence). This CDR3 has 15 residues. The CDR3 DNA is TGCAGCACAAGGAGGCAGGGGATAAACACCGGGGAGCTGTTTTTT. It encodes CSTRRQGINTGELFF.

This chain joins TRBV19 and TRBJ1-2; TRBD1 matches 9 bases. Trimming cost V 7 bases and J 4 bases; bases outside gene matches: 13. The length of the CDR3 is 16 residues. Germline V CDR1 and CDR2: LNHDA, SQIVND (reference sequence). Here the CDR3 DNA reads TGTGCCAGTATGGGGGCAGGACAGGGGACGCTCTATGGCTACACCTTC. This codes for CASMGAGQGTLYGYTF.

This clonotype came up a few times. The V gene is TRBV11-2, the J gene TRBJ2-4; TRBD2 is a possible D gene (6 bases). The CDR3 has 13 amino acids. Germline assignment: CDR1 SGHAT and CDR2 FQNNGV. Trimming pared 4 bases from V and 12 bases from J, leaving 16 bases between. In nucleotides, the CDR3 is TGTGCCAGCAGCTCAAACGTCCGGGAGTATCAGTACTTC. Encoded protein: CASSSNVREYQYF.

This clonotype was seen repeatedly, ten times or more. The chain recombines TRBV28 with TRBJ2-5; 8 bases match TRBD1. The CDR3 runs to 13 residues. V shed 3 bases, J shed 6 bases, and the junction held 3 bases outside the gene matches. Germline loops: CDR1 MDHEN, CDR2 SYDVKM. Here the CDR3 reads CASSFNRGKTQYF. The CDR3 DNA follows: TGTGCCAGCAGTTTTAACAGGGGGAAGACCCAGTACTTC. Looking up the rest from reference TRBV28 and TRBJ2-5 gives the full variable domain: DVKVTQSSRYLVKRTGEKVFLECVQDMDHENMFWYRQDPGLGLRLIYFSYDVKMKEKGDIPEGYSVSREKKERFSLILESASTNQTSMYLCASSFNRGKTQYFGPGTRLLVL.

This clonotype was observed a handful of times. The chain links TRBV4-2 to TRBJ2-6; the D gene is possibly TRBD2 (7 bases). V lost 4 bases and J lost 2, with 15 bases in between. The CDR3 covers 17 residues. Germline V CDR1 and CDR2: LGHNA, YNFKEQ. The CDR3 DNA sequence: TGTGCCAGCAGCCCCAGAGGGGGGGGAGCTGGGGCCAACGTCCTGACTTTC. Translated: CASSPRGGGAGANVLTF.

The chain recombines TRBV12-3 or TRBV12-4 with TRBJ2-3; TRBD2 aligns across 7 bases. The CDR3 runs 13 residues. Unmatched junction bases numbered 2, after V lost 0 bases and J lost 8 bases. The CDR3 DNA reads as TGTGCCAGCAGTTTAGCGTCGGGAGGTACGCAGTATTTT. Translating gives CASSLASGGTQYF.

This clonotype was seen ten or more times. V gene TRBV29-1 combines with J gene TRBJ2-3, with D perhaps TRBD1 or TRBD2 (5 bases each). This CDR3 has 13 amino acids. Trimming removed 3 bases at V and 3 bases at J, with 10 bases between. In germline, CDR1 is SQVTM, CDR2 ANQGSEA. This CDR3 is CSVEVGATDTQYF. CDR3 sequence (DNA): TGCAGCGTTGAGGTCGGGGCTACAGATACGCAGTATTTT.

This clonotype has more than one count but fewer than ten. CDR3 sequence reads: CSVEDLVGPDTQYF. Written as DNA, the CDR3 is TGCAGCGTTGAAGATTTGGTGGGGCCAGATACGCAGTATTTT. This chain links TRBV29-1 with TRBJ2-3; tentative D call: TRBD1 (5 bases). Between the trimmed V and J ends, which lost 0 bases and 4 bases, there was a span of 11 bases. The CDR3 loop spans 14 amino acids. Germline V CDR1 and CDR2: SQVTM, ANQGSEA.

This sequence joins TRBV18 and TRBJ1-2; D unresolved. This CDR3 spans 15 amino acids. Trimming took 2 bases from V and 2 from J, leaving 12 bases between them. From germline, CDR1 is KGHSH and CDR2 LQKENI. CDR3 sequence reads: CASSPSIGGNYGYTF. DNA for the CDR3: TGTGCCAGCTCACCATCAATCGGAGGGAACTATGGCTACACCTTC.